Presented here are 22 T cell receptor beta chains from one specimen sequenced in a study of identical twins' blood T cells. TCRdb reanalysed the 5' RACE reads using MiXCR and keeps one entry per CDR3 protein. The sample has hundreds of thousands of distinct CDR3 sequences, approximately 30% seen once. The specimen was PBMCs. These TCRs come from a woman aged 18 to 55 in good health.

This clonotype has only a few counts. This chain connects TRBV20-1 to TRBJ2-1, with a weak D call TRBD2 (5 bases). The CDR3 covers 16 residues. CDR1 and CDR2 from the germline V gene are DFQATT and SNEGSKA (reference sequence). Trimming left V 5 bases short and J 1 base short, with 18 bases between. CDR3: CSAPGAAVKSYNEQFF. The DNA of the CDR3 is TGCAGTGCTCCCGGAGCGGCCGTTAAATCCTACAATGAGCAGTTCTTC.

The CDR3 sequence: CASSYGTDYEQYF. In DNA, the CDR3 is TGTGCCAGCAGCTACGGGACAGACTACGAGCAGTACTTC. The chain uses TRBV6-6 and TRBJ2-7; 7 bases match TRBD1. The V and J ends lost 6 bases and 3 bases, in that order; junction bases with no gene match: 5. The CDR3 consists of 13 residues. The germline V gene encodes CDR1 MNHNY and CDR2 SVGAGI (reference sequence).

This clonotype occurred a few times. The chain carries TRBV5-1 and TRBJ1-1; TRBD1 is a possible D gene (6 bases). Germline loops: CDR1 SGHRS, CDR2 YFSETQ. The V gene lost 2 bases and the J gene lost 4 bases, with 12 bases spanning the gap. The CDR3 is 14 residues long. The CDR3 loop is CASSLGGDGTEAFF. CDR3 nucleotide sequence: TGCGCCAGCAGCTTAGGGGGGGATGGCACTGAAGCTTTCTTT.

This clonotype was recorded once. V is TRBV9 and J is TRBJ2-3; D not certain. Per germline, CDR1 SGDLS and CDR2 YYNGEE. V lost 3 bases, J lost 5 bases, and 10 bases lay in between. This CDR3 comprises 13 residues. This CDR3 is CASSGTIGDTQYF. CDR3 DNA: TGTGCCAGCAGCGGGACCATCGGAGATACGCAGTATTTT.

The CDR3 sequence is CASKYGLTEAFF. For the CDR3, the DNA is TGTGCCAGCAAGTACGGACTGACTGAAGCTTTCTTT. The J gene is TRBJ1-1, the V gene TRBV11-3; no definite D call. The germline V gene has CDR1 SGHNT and CDR2 YENEEA. This CDR3 region has 12 residues. Trimming shortened V by 7 bases and J by 5 bases, and 11 bases separated the two germline ends. The variable domain in full, with the rest retrieved from reference TRBV11-3 and TRBJ1-1, is EAGVVQSPRYKIIEKKQPVAFWCNPISGHNTLYWYLQNLGQGPELLIRYENEEAVDDSQLPKDRFSAERLKGVDSTLKIQPAELGDSAVYLCASKYGLTEAFFGQGTRLTVV.

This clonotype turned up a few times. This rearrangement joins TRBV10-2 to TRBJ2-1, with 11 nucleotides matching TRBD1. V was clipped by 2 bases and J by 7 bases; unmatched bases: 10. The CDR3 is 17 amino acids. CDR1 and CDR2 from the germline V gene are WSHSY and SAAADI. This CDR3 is CASSEGLDRGHWNEQFF. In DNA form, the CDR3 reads TGCGCCAGCAGTGAGGGGTTGGACAGGGGGCACTGGAATGAGCAGTTCTTC.

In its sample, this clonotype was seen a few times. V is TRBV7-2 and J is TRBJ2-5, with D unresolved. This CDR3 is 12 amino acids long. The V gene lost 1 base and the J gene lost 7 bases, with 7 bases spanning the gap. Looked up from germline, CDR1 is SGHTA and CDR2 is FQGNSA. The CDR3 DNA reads TGTGCCAGCAGCTTAGACTTGGGGACCCAGTACTTC. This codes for CASSLDLGTQYF.

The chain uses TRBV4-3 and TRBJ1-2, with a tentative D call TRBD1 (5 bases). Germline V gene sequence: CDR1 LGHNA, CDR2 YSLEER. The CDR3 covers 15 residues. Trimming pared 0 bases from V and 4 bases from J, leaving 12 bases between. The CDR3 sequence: CASSQEGQAIYGYTF. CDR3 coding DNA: TGCGCCAGCAGCCAAGAGGGGCAGGCGATCTATGGCTACACCTTC.

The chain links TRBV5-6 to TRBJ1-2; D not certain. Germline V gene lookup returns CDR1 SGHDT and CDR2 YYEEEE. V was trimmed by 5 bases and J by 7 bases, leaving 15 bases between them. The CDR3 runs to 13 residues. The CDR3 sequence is CASRGYGRGGYTF. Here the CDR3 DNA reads TGTGCCAGCAGGGGATACGGGCGGGGTGGCTACACCTTC.

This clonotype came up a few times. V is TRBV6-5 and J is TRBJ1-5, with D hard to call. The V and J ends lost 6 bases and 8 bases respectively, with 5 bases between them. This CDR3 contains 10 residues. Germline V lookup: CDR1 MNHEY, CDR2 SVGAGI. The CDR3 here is CASRAEPQHF. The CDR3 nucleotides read TGTGCCAGCAGAGCTGAGCCCCAGCATTTT.

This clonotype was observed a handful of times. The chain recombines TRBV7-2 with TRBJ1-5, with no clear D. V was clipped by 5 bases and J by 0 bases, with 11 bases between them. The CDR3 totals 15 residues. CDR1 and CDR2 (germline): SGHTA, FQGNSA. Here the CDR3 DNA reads TGTGCCAGCAGCCCGTGGAGCAATAGCAATCAGCCCCAGCATTTT. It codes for CASSPWSNSNQPQHF.

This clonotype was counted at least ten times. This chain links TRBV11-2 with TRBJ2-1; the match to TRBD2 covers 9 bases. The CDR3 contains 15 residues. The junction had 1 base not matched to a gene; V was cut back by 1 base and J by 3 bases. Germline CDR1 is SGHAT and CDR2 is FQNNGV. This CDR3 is CASSLGSGSYNEQFF. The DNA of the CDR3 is TGTGCCAGCAGCTTAGGTAGCGGGAGCTACAATGAGCAGTTCTTC.

CDR3 sequence (DNA): TGTGCCAGCAGCTTATTGGTGTGGAGTTCCAATGAGCAGTTCTTC. This codes for CASSLLVWSSNEQFF. The V and J genes are TRBV11-2 and TRBJ2-1, with D uncertain. This CDR3 is built from 15 residues. Germline CDR1 SGHAT, CDR2 FQNNGV. The V end was cut by 2 bases, the J end by 6 bases, with 14 bases between.

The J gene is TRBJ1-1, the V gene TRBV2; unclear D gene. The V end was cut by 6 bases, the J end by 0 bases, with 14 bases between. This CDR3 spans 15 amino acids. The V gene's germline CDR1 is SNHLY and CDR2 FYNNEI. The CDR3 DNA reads TGTGCCAGCAGGGAGGAGGCAGGAATGAACACTGAAGCTTTCTTT. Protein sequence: CASREEAGMNTEAFF.

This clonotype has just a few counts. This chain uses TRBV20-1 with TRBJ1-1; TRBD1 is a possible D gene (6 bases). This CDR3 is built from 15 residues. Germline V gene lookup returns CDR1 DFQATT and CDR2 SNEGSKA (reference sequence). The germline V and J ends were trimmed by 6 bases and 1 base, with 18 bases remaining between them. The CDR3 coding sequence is TGCAGTGCGCTACCACGGGGGGCCGGGAACACTGAAGCTTTCTTT. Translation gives CSALPRGAGNTEAFF.

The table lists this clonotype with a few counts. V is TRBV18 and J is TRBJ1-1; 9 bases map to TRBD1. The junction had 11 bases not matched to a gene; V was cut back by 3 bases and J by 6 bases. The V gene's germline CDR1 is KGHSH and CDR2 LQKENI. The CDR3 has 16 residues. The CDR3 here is CASSPHPGQGSAEAFF. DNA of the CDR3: TGTGCCAGCTCACCGCATCCTGGACAGGGGAGCGCTGAAGCTTTCTTT.

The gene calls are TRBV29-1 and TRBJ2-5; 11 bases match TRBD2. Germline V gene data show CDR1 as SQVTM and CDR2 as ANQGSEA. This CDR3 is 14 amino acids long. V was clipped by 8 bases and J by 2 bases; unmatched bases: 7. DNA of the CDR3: TGCAGCCTCACGACTAGCGGGGCTCAAGAGACCCAGTACTTC. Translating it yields CSLTTSGAQETQYF.

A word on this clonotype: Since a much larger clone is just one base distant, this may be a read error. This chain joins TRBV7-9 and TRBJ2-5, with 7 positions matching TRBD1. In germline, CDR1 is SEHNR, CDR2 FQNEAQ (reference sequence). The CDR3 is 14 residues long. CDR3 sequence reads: CASSLRTGGETQCF. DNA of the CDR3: TGTGCCAGCAGCTTGCGGACAGGTGGAGAGACCCAGTGCTTC. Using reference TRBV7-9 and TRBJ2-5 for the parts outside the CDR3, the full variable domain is DTGVSQNPRHKITKRGQNVTFRCDPISEHNRLYWYRQTLGQGPEFLTYFQNEAQLEKSRLLSDRFSAERPKGSFSTLEIQRTEQGDSAMYLCASSLRTGGETQCFGPGTRLLVL.

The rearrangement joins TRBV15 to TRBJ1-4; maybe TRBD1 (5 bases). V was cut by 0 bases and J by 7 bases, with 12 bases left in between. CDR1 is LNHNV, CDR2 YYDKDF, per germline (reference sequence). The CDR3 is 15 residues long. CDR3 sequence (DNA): TGTGCCACCAGCAGAGACGTGGGGCGGGTTGAAAAACTGTTTTTT. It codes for CATSRDVGRVEKLFF.

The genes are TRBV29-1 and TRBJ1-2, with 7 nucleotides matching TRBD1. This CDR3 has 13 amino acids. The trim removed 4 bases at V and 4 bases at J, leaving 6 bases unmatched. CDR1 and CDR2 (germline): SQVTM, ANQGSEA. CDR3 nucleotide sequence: TGCAGCGTTGGGACAGGAGCTCTCTATGGCTACACCTTC. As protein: CSVGTGALYGYTF.

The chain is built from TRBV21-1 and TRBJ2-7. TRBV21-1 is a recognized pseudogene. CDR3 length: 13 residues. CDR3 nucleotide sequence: TGTGCCAGCCCCTTTATAGGCCTCTACGAGCAGTACTTC. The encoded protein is CASPFIGLYEQYF.

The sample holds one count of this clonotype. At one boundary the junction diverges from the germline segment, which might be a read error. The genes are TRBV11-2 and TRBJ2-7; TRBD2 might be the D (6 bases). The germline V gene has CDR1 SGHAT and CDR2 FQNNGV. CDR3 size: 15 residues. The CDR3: CASSLDSGLNYEQYF. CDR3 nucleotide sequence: TGTGCCAGTAGCTTAGATTCGGGACTTAACTACGAGCAGTACTTC. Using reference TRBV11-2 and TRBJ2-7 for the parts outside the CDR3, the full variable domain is EAGVAQSPRYKIIEKRQSVAFWCNPISGHATLYWYQQILGQGPKLLIQFQNNGVVDDSQLPKDRFSAERLKGVDSTLKIQPAKLEDSAVYLCASSLDSGLNYEQYFGPGTRLTVT.